The clone carrying this T cell receptor (beta chain) was recorded many times. Its antigen is not identified. Attachment of unique molecular identifiers was made to individual cDNA molecules. Each CDR3 protein gets one entry after TCRdb re-called the 5' RACE reads with MiXCR. Among tens of thousands of distinct CDR3 sequences, around 9.1% were seen once, and the ten largest hold over 6%. This sample stems from a study of early T cells in non-severe SARS-CoV-2 infection. On the study more broadly: Bulk RNA taken from unsorted whole blood was sequenced, leaving chains unpaired.

This CDR3 has 13 residues. Germline-derived CDR1 and CDR2 are SQVTM and ANQGSEA. Losses at the gene ends were 6 bases for V and 2 bases for J; bases not matched to a gene: 5. Findings of the study overall: Database matching using VDJdb favored anti-spike CD8 responses, with private and CD4 specificities left missing.

This rearrangement joins TRBV29-1 to TRBJ2-3; 7 bases fit TRBD2. The sequences come from whole blood, collected at baseline. The source of this sequence is an adult who was a healthcare worker with PCR-confirmed SARS-CoV-2 infection or an uninfected control (not recorded which). For the CDR3, the DNA is TGCAGCGTAGAGCGGGGACTCACAGATACGCAGTATTTT. Translated: CSVERGLTDTQYF.